This T cell receptor beta chain was captured in a study of blood T cells in healthy people across ages. Alongside a J-beta primer mix, a sample-barcoded 5' primer served in a second PCR lasting about 6 to 12 cycles. Every cDNA was tagged by a template-switch adaptor with 12 random nucleotides. TCRdb analysed the 5' RACE reads with MiXCR anew, one entry per CDR3 protein. Among about 780,000 distinct CDR3 sequences listed, about 42% were seen once. Whenever a sample was processed, at least 6 million PBMCs were isolated. This clonotype was recorded at least ten times. The antigen is undetermined. General study points: The recorded TCR beta diversity per million T cells decreased in a roughly linear manner with age. The donors' CMV status was not determined, possibly confounding changes in expanded clonotypes.

The V gene's germline CDR1 is MNHEY and CDR2 SMNVEV (reference sequence). Trimming stripped 3 bases from V and 7 bases from J, with 10 bases between. The CDR3 loop spans 13 amino acids. The sequencing input was blood. The chain couples TRBV27 to TRBJ2-1; D not certain. This sequence was found in a man at least 80 years old in good health. DNA for the CDR3: TGTGCCAGCAGTTTCGGACCCGGTAATGAGCAGTTCTTC. Protein sequence: CASSFGPGNEQFF.